This TCR beta chain was documented in a study of neurological immune-mediated disorders. As healthy controls, volunteers from a blood bank in Maryland, USA, were used. In TCRdb, the 5' RACE reads were re-called with MiXCR into one record per CDR3 protein. The sample holds 65,000 to 80,000 distinct CDR3 sequences, under 20% seen once. Broader study findings: Multiple sclerosis, the disease with the least TCR clonal expansion, fell below healthy controls, whereas HTLV-1-associated myelopathy showed the most.

Many counts were recorded for this clonotype. What it binds is unknown. Sequencing used PBMCs. The receptor was derived from a woman in her thirties or forties in good health.

The chain's CDR3 is CASSQDLASGGAYEQYF. The CDR3, as DNA: TGTGCCAGCAGCCAAGATCTGGCTAGCGGGGGGGCCTACGAGCAGTACTTC. The V gene is TRBV4-2, the J gene TRBJ2-7, with 12 bases matching TRBD2. The CDR3 has 17 amino acids. Trimming took 0 bases from V and 2 from J; bases not matched to a gene: 5. CDR1 LGHNA and CDR2 YNFKEQ come from the germline V gene.